The source of this T cell receptor beta chain is a study of CD8+CD57+ T cells in acquired aplastic anemia. This CDR3 is 15 amino acids long. Germline CDR1 and CDR2: MNHEY and SVGAGI. V gave up 5 bases and J gave up 5 bases; unmatched junction bases: 11. The TCR beta profiling, which covered VDJ combination and CDR3 sequence, was carried out using genomic DNA as the template. TCRdb itself ran the reads through MiXCR, one entry per CDR3 protein. Of about 190,000 distinct CDR3 sequences in the sample, under 55% were seen once. For sequencing, patients were chosen who had shown expansion of CD8+CD57+ cells by flow cytometry. This clonotype was seen only once.

V is TRBV6-5 and J is TRBJ1-2; 7 bases fit TRBD1. Sequencing was done on a sample of sorted CD4+, CD8+, or CD8+CD57+ T cells (not recorded which) from PBMCs. The receptor was derived from a human donor with aplastic anemia. The DNA for the CDR3 is TGTGCCAGCAGTGAAGTCGACAGGGAAGGGTATGGCTACACCTTC. It translates to CASSEVDREGYGYTF.